The 21 T cell receptor beta chains given below trace back to one sample, sequenced in a study of T cells after yellow fever vaccination. TCRdb re-derived calls from the 5' RACE reads in MiXCR, one entry per CDR3 protein. The sample lists some 600,000 distinct CDR3 sequences; 17% were seen once. The material was PBMCs, obtained 4 to 6 days after the first yellow fever vaccination. Every receptor here comes from a man younger than 35 who received the YFV17D yellow fever vaccine.

The sample holds a few counts of this clonotype. The chain couples TRBV7-8 to TRBJ1-6; D remains ambiguous. The CDR3 has 15 residues. From germline, CDR1 is SGHVS and CDR2 FQNEAQ. Trimming pared 1 base from V and 7 bases from J, leaving 11 bases between. CDR3: CASSLGNSENSPLHF. The DNA of the CDR3 is TGTGCCAGCAGCTTAGGTAACTCAGAGAATTCACCCCTCCACTTT.

This clonotype was observed a few times. The chain recombines TRBV7-2 with TRBJ1-2; D possibly corresponds to TRBD1 (5 bases). Germline CDR1 and CDR2: SGHTA and FQGNSA. V gave up 1 base and J gave up 6 bases, with 18 bases separating them. The CDR3 totals 16 residues. The CDR3 nucleotides are TGTGCCAGCAGCTTAGTCGGGACCCAGGCCCCCAATGGCTACACCTTC. This encodes CASSLVGTQAPNGYTF.

This chain connects TRBV18 to TRBJ1-2; 7 bases fit TRBD1. Per germline, CDR1 KGHSH and CDR2 LQKENI. Unmatched junction bases numbered 12, after V lost 3 bases and J lost 8 bases. CDR3 length: 15 residues. CDR3 amino acids: CASSPTGPVAGGYTF. CDR3 nucleotides: TGTGCCAGCTCACCGACAGGGCCGGTGGCCGGAGGCTACACCTTC. Filled out from reference TRBV18 and TRBJ1-2, the complete variable domain reads NAGVMQNPRHLVRRRGQEARLRCSPMKGHSHVYWYRQLPEEGLKFMVYLQKENIIDESGMPKERFSAEFPKEGPSILRIQQVVRGDSAAYFCASSPTGPVAGGYTFGSGTRLTVV.

The chain couples TRBV23-1 to TRBJ2-3, with 9 bases identical to TRBD2. TRBV23-1 is an ORF, and what it does is uncertain. The CDR3 has 15 residues. V gave up 6 bases and J gave up 2 bases; unmatched junction bases: 6. CDR3 DNA sequence: TGCGCCAGCAGAACGCTAGCGGGGATCACAGATACGCAGTATTTT. It specifies CASRTLAGITDTQYF.

This clonotype was detected a few times. J is TRBJ2-1 and V is TRBV29-1; D call uncertain. The CDR3 runs 14 residues. Between the trimmed V and J ends, which lost 3 bases and 3 bases, there was a span of 12 bases. Germline-derived CDR1 and CDR2 are SQVTM and ANQGSEA. The chain's CDR3 is CSVEATSFYNEQFF. Written as DNA, the CDR3 is TGCAGCGTTGAGGCTACGAGTTTCTACAATGAGCAGTTCTTC.

The chain has TRBV7-9 and TRBJ2-7; TRBD2 might be the D (7 bases). CDR3 length: 16 amino acids. Per germline, CDR1 SEHNR and CDR2 FQNEAQ (reference sequence). Trimming took off 4 bases at V and 3 bases at J, with 19 bases between the two ends. The DNA of the CDR3 is TGTGCCAGCAGCTCCAGGGGAGGGGGGAGCGACTACGAGCAGTACTTC. It specifies CASSSRGGGSDYEQYF. The full variable domain, its missing parts supplied by reference TRBV7-9 and TRBJ2-7, is DTGVSQNPRHKITKRGQNVTFRCDPISEHNRLYWYRQTLGQGPEFLTYFQNEAQLEKSRLLSDRFSAERPKGSFSTLEIQRTEQGDSAMYLCASSSRGGGSDYEQYFGPGTRLTVT.

V gene TRBV12-3 or TRBV12-4 combines with J gene TRBJ2-1; D gene uncertain. The germline V and J ends were trimmed by 8 bases and 0 bases, with 11 bases remaining between them. This CDR3 spans 14 amino acids. CDR3 sequence: CASSPLSSYNEQFF. Written as DNA, the CDR3 is TGTGCCAGCTCCCCACTAAGCTCCTACAATGAGCAGTTCTTC.

This clonotype occurred a few times. The chain couples TRBV7-2 to TRBJ2-7, with 12 positions matching TRBD2. The V and J ends lost 5 bases and 0 bases, in that order; junction bases with no gene match: 2. The CDR3 spans 15 residues. The germline V gene has CDR1 SGHTA and CDR2 FQGNSA. In DNA, the CDR3 is TGTGCCAGCAGCGAGGGACTAGCGGGCTCCTACGAGCAGTACGTC. It yields the protein CASSEGLAGSYEQYV.

V and J are TRBV20-1 and TRBJ2-4; D may match TRBD1 or TRBD2 (5 bases each). V was clipped by 6 bases and J by 8 bases, with 14 bases between them. CDR1 DFQATT and CDR2 SNEGSKA come from the germline V gene (reference sequence). The CDR3 has 12 amino acids. CDR3 in amino acids: CSAQSGRDIQYF. The DNA for the CDR3 is TGCAGTGCGCAGAGCGGCAGGGACATTCAGTACTTC.

In this sample, this clonotype turned up a few times. V usage is TRBV12-3 or TRBV12-4 and J usage is TRBJ2-7, with D perhaps matching TRBD1 or TRBD2 (5 bases each). The CDR3 covers 15 residues. V was trimmed by 6 bases and J by 6 bases, leaving 21 bases between them. CDR3 bases: TGTGCCAGCAGCCTGGGTGGGACGAGCACAACCGAGCAGTACTTC. It is translated as CASSLGGTSTTEQYF.

In its sample, this clonotype was seen many times. CDR3 coding DNA: TGCGCCAGCAGCCGGCCCGGAAGCACAGATACGCAGTATTTT. Residues: CASSRPGSTDTQYF. The chain has TRBV4-1 and TRBJ2-3; D not resolved. The ends were cut back, 4 bases at V and 0 bases at J, with 8 bases in the middle. CDR3 size: 14 residues. CDR1 is MGHRA, CDR2 YSYEKL, per germline.

V is TRBV3-1 and J is TRBJ2-2; maybe TRBD2 (6 bases). The CDR3 contains 16 residues. In germline, CDR1 is LGHDT, CDR2 YNNKEL (reference sequence). V lost 6 bases and J lost 2, with 16 bases in between. The CDR3 DNA follows: TGTGCCAGCAGACGACTCGGGAGAGCTAACACCGGGGAGCTGTTTTTT. It is translated as CASRRLGRANTGELFF.

The rearrangement links TRBV18 to TRBJ1-6, with a tentative D call TRBD1 (5 bases). CDR3 length: 14 residues. V was pared by 3 bases and J by 8 bases, with 11 bases between. Germline values: CDR1 KGHSH, CDR2 LQKENI. Written as DNA, the CDR3 is TGTGCCAGCTCACCGGGACCTAGGGATTCACCCCTCCACTTT. It specifies CASSPGPRDSPLHF. Looking up the rest from reference TRBV18 and TRBJ1-6 gives the full variable domain: NAGVMQNPRHLVRRRGQEARLRCSPMKGHSHVYWYRQLPEEGLKFMVYLQKENIIDESGMPKERFSAEFPKEGPSILRIQQVVRGDSAAYFCASSPGPRDSPLHFGNGTRLTVT.

This clonotype has more than one count but fewer than ten. The gene calls are TRBV27 and TRBJ2-5, with 10 bases matching TRBD2. This CDR3 has 15 amino acids. Looked up from germline, CDR1 is MNHEY and CDR2 is SMNVEV (reference sequence). Trimming removed 6 bases from V and 4 bases from J; junction bases left unmatched: 8. The CDR3: CASRVLAGGRETQYF. The DNA for the CDR3 is TGTGCCAGCAGAGTATTAGCGGGGGGCCGAGAGACCCAGTACTTC.

The genes are TRBV24-1 and TRBJ2-5; D tentatively reads TRBD1 or TRBD2 (5 bases each). V lost 3 bases, J lost 4 bases, and 14 bases lay in between. The CDR3 is 15 residues long. Germline CDR1 KGHDR, CDR2 SFDVKD. The CDR3 is CATSDPGTDGETQYF. DNA of the CDR3: TGTGCCACCAGTGATCCCGGGACGGATGGAGAGACCCAGTACTTC.

A word on this clonotype: A single base separates this from a much larger clone, so it may be a read error. This chain connects TRBV5-1 to TRBJ1-2; D is unresolved. Germline lookup yields CDR1 SGHRS and CDR2 YFSETQ. This CDR3 has 13 residues. V shed 0 bases and J shed 2 bases, with 5 bases lying between them. The CDR3 nucleotides read TGCGCCAGCAGCTTGGATCAGAACTATGGCTACACCTTC. This gives the protein CASSLDQNYGYTF. Based on the CDR3 plus reference TRBV5-1 and TRBJ1-2, the full variable domain is KAGVTQTPRYLIKTRGQQVTLSCSPISGHRSVSWYQQTPGQGLQFLFEYFSETQRNKGNFPGRFSGRQFSNSRSEMNVSTLELGDSALYLCASSLDQNYGYTFGSGTRLTVV.

The chain uses TRBV5-4 and TRBJ2-6; 9 bases map to TRBD1. The V gene end was trimmed by 8 bases and the J gene end by 0 bases; junction bases not matched to a gene: 12. This CDR3 is built from 18 residues. In germline, CDR1 is SGHNT, CDR2 YYREEE (reference sequence). The CDR3: CASHPGTGNPSGANVLTF. The CDR3 nucleotides read TGTGCCAGTCACCCCGGGACAGGGAATCCCTCTGGGGCCAACGTCCTGACTTTC.

In its sample, this clonotype was seen many times. This rearrangement joins TRBV4-3 to TRBJ2-5; TRBD1 or TRBD2 may be the D gene (5 bases each). CDR1 and CDR2 (germline): LGHNA, YSLEER. V was shortened by 5 bases and J by 1 base, with 8 bases between the two germline ends. CDR3 length equals 13 residues. CDR3 loop: CASSGGPQETQYF. In DNA, the CDR3 is TGCGCCAGCAGCGGGGGACCCCAAGAGACCCAGTACTTC.

This chain links TRBV4-3 with TRBJ2-5; 10 nucleotides match TRBD2. The CDR3 length is 17 residues. Trimming removed 2 bases from V and 4 bases from J; junction bases left unmatched: 10. CDR1 is LGHNA, CDR2 YSLEER, per germline. CDR3 nucleotide sequence: TGCGCCAGCAGCCAACAAAGCAGCGGGGGGGGGATAGAGACCCAGTACTTC. Protein: CASSQQSSGGGIETQYF.

This clonotype was detected ten times or more. The V gene is TRBV2, the J gene TRBJ1-5, with D possibly matching TRBD1 (5 bases). In germline, CDR1 is SNHLY, CDR2 FYNNEI. CDR3 length: 14 amino acids. Trimming took 0 bases from V and 7 from J, leaving 10 bases between them. As DNA, the CDR3 is TGTGCCAGCAGTGAAGCTGGCAGGGACCAGCCCCAGCATTTT. Encoded protein: CASSEAGRDQPQHF.

In its sample, this clonotype was seen a few times. The rearrangement links TRBV9 to TRBJ1-5; D is possibly TRBD1 (5 bases). This CDR3 comprises 14 residues. V lost 3 bases and J lost 11, with 18 bases in between. Germline loops: CDR1 SGDLS, CDR2 YYNGEE. CDR3 region: CASSGTGTLGAQHF. CDR3 sequence (DNA): TGTGCCAGCAGCGGCACAGGTACCTTGGGAGCCCAGCATTTT.